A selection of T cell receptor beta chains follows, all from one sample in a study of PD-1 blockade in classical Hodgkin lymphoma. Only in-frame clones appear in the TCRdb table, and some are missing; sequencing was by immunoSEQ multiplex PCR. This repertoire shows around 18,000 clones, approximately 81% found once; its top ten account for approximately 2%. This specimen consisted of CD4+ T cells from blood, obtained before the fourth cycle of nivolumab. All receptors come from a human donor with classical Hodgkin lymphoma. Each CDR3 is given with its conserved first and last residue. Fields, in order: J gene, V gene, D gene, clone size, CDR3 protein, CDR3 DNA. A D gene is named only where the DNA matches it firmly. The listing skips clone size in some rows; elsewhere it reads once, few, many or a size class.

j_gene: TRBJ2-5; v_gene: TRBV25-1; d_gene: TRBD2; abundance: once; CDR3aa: CASSEGVAGGRLETQYF; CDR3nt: TGTGCCAGCAGTGAAGGGGTAGCGGGAGGTCGGTTAGAAACCCAGTACTTC
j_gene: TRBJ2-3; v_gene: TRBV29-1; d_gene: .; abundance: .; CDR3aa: CSVGHSTDTQYF; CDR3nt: TGCAGCGTTGGGCACAGCACAGATACGCAGTATTTT
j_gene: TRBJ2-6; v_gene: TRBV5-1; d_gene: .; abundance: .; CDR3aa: CASAGSGSGANVLTF; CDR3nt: TGCGCCAGCGCAGGGTCGGGCTCTGGGGCCAACGTCCTGACTTTC
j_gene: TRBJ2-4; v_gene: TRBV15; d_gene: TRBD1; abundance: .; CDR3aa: CATKGPGQSKNIQYF; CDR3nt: TGTGCCACCAAGGGACCGGGACAGTCAAAAAACATTCAGTACTTC
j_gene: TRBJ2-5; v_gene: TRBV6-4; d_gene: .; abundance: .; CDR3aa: CASSGDYQETQYF; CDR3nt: TGTGCCAGCAGTGGAGACTATCAAGAGACCCAGTACTTC
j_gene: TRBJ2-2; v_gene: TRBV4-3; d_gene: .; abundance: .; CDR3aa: CASSPTIQGELFF; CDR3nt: TGCGCCAGCAGCCCTACGATCCAAGGGGAGCTGTTTTTT
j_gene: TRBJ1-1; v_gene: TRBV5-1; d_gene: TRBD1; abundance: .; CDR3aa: CASSMLDRGVGTEAFF; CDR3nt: TGCGCCAGCAGCATGTTAGACAGGGGAGTTGGTACTGAAGCTTTCTTT
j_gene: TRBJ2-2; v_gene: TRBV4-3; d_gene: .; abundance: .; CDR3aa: CASSQANWGHNTGELFF; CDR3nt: TGCGCCAGCAGCCAAGCCAATTGGGGGCATAACACCGGGGAGCTGTTTTTT
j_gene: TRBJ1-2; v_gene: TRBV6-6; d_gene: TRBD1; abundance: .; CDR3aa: CATGGLSNGYTF; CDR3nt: TGTGCGACAGGGGGCCTAAGCAATGGCTACACCTTC
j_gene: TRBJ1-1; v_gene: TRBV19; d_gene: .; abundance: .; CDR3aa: CASSRRTTGYNTEAFF; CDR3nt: TGTGCCAGTAGCCGACGAACCACAGGGTATAACACTGAAGCTTTCTTT
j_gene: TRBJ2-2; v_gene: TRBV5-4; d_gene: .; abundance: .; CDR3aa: CASSQPTGELFF; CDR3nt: TGTGCCAGCAGCCAACCTACCGGGGAGCTGTTTTTT
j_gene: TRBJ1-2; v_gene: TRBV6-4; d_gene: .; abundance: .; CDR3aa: CASSGGYGYTF; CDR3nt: TGTGCCAGCAGTGGGGGCTATGGCTACACCTTC
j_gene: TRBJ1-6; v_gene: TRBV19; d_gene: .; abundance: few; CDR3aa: CASSIGGGAPTSPLHF; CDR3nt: TGTGCCAGTAGTATAGGTGGAGGGGCGCCTACTTCACCCCTCCACTTT
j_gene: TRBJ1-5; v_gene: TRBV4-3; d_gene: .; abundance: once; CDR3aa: CASSQGGGGPQHF; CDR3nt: TGCGCCAGCAGCCAAGGGGGGGGCGGGCCCCAGCATTTT
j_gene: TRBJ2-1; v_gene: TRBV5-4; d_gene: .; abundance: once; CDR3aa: CASSPGVAGTLSPLYEQFF; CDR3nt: TGTGCCAGCAGCCCGGGGGTAGCAGGGACACTTAGCCCTTTATACGAGCAGTTCTTC
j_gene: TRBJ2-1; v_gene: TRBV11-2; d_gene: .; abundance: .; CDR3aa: CASSPPDGYNEQFF; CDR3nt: TGTGCCAGCAGCCCCCCAGACGGCTACAATGAGCAGTTCTTC
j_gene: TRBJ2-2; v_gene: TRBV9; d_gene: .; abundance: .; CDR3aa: CASSVGTESYTGELFF; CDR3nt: TGTGCCAGCAGCGTAGGGACTGAGAGCTACACCGGGGAGCTGTTTTTT
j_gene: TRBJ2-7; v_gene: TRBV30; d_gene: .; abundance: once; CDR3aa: CAWSRRRGRGSYEQYF; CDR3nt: TGTGCCTGGAGCCGAAGGCGGGGCAGGGGTTCTTACGAGCAGTACTTC
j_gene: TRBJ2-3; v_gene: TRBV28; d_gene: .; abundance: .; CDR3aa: CASSTGISTDTQYF; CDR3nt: TGTGCCAGCAGTACTGGAATTAGCACAGATACGCAGTATTTT
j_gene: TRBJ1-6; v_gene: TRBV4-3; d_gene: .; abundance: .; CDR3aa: CASSPRRLGLPSSYNSPLHF; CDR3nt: TGCGCCAGCAGCCCGCGTAGACTGGGACTGCCGAGCTCCTATAATTCACCCCTCCACTTT
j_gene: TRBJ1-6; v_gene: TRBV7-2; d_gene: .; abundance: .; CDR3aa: CASSPAGRGGSPLHF; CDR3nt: TGTGCCAGCAGCCCGGCGGGTAGGGGAGGTTCACCCCTCCACTTT
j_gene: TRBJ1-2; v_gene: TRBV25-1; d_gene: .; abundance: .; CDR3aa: CASSERGGSGRANYGYTF; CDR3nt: TGTGCCAGCAGTGAAAGAGGAGGGTCAGGTCGAGCTAACTATGGCTACACCTTC
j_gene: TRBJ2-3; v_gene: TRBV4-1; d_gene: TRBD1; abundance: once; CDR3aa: CASSRSGWTGGGGDTQYF; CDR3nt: TGCGCCAGCAGCCGATCGGGTTGGACAGGGGGAGGAGGAGATACGCAGTATTTT
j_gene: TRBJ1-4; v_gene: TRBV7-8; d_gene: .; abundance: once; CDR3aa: CASSLTRGKTNEKLFF; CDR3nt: TGTGCCAGCAGCTTAACCCGGGGGAAAACTAATGAAAAACTGTTTTTT
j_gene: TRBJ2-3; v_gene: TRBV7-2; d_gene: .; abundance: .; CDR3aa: CASSLVGSHTDTQYF; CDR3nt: TGTGCCAGCAGCTTAGTGGGGAGCCACACAGATACGCAGTATTTT
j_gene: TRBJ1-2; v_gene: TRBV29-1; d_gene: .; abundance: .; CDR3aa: CSVAGGYPPGYTF; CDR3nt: TGCAGCGTTGCAGGCGGATACCCCCCGGGCTACACCTTC
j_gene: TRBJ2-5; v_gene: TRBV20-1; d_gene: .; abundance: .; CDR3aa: CSAAPEETQYF; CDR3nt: TGCAGTGCTGCCCCCGAAGAGACCCAGTACTTC
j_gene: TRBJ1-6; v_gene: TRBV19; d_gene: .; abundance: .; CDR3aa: CASSQDRKTYNSPLHF; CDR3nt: TGTGCCAGTAGTCAAGACAGAAAAACTTATAATTCACCCCTCCACTTT
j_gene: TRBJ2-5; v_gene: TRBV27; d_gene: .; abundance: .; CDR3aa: CASSFAGTPKTQYF; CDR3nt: TGTGCCAGCAGTTTTGCGGGGACCCCCAAGACCCAGTACTTC
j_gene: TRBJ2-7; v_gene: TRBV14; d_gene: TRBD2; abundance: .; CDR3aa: CASSQDIVAGVSEQYF; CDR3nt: TGTGCCAGCAGCCAAGATATCGTGGCGGGAGTGTCCGAGCAGTACTTC
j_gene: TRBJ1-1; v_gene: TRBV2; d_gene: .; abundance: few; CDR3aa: CASSLGGNFAEAFF; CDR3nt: TGTGCCAGCAGTCTTGGGGGCAATTTCGCTGAAGCTTTCTTT
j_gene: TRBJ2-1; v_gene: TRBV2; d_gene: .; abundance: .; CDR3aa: CASSEAWLERSYNEQFF; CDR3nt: TGTGCCAGCAGTGAAGCCTGGCTAGAAAGGTCCTACAATGAGCAGTTCTTC
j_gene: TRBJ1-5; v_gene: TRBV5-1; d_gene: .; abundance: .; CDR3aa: CASSLGGGNQPQHF; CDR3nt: TGCGCCAGCAGCTTGGGGGGGGGCAATCAGCCCCAGCATTTT
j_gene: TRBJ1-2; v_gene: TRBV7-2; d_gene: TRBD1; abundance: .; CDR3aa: CASSAQLQGTHGYTF; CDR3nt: TGTGCCAGCAGCGCCCAGCTACAGGGGACCCATGGCTACACCTTC
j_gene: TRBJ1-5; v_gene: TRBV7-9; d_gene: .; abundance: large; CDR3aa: CASSLDGVSQPQHF; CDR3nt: TGTGCCAGCAGCTTAGACGGGGTCAGTCAGCCCCAGCATTTT
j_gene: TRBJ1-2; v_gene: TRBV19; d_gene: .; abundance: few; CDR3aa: CASSIYTRTLYGYTF; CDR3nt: TGTGCCAGTAGTATTTACACCCGGACTCTCTATGGCTACACCTTC
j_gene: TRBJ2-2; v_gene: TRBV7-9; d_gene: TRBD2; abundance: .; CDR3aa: CASSWGSGILPVNTGELFF; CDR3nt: TGTGCCAGCAGCTGGGGTAGCGGGATCCTCCCGGTGAACACCGGGGAGCTGTTTTTT
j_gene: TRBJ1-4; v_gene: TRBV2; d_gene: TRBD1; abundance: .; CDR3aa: CASRGQGAANEKLFF; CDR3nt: TGTGCCAGCAGGGGACAGGGGGCGGCTAATGAAAAACTGTTTTTT
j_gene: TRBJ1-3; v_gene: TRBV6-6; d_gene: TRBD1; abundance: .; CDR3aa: CASRSGTGAGNTIYF; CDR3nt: TGTGCCAGCAGATCCGGGACAGGGGCTGGAAACACCATATATTTT
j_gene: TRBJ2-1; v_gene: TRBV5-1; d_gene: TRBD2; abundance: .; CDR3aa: CASSYGLTSDAYNEQFF; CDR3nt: TGCGCCAGCAGCTACGGCCTAACTAGCGATGCCTACAATGAGCAGTTCTTC
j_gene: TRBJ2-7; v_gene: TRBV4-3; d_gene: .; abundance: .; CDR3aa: CASSQEPGSSYEQYF; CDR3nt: TGCGCCAGCAGCCAAGAGCCAGGGAGCTCCTACGAGCAGTACTTC
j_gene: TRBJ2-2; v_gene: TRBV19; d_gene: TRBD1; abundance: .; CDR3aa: CASSIEDRVGGELFF; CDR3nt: TGTGCCAGTAGTATAGAGGACAGGGTTGGCGGGGAGCTGTTTTTT
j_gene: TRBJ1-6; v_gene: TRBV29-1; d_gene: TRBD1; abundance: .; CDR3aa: CSVSTGEDGSPLHF; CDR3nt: TGCAGCGTTTCCACAGGGGAAGATGGGTCACCCCTCCACTTT
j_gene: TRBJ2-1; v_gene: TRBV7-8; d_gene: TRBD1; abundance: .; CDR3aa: CASSLHARGRIGNEQFF; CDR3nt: TGTGCCAGCAGCTTACATGCGAGGGGGCGCATCGGTAATGAGCAGTTCTTC
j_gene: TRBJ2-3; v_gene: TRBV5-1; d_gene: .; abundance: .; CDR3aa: CASSLFASDTDTQYF; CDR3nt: TGCGCCAGCAGCTTGTTTGCTAGCGACACAGATACGCAGTATTTT
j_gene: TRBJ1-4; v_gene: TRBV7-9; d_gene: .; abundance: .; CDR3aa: CASSLGGQKNEKLFF; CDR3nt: TGTGCCAGCAGCTTAGGAGGACAGAAGAATGAAAAACTGTTTTTT
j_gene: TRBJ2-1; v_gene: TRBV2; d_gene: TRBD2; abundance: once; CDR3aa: CASRLTSGGALEQFF; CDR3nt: TGTGCCAGCAGACTCACTAGCGGGGGGGCTCTTGAGCAGTTCTTC
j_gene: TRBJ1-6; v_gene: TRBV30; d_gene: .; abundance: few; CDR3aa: CAWSRSRLGSPLHF; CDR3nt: TGTGCCTGGAGTAGGAGCCGCTTAGGTTCACCCCTCCACTTT
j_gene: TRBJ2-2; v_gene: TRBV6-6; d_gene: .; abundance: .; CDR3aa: CASSYSGHGELFF; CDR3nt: TGTGCCAGCAGTTACTCGGGGCACGGGGAGCTGTTTTTT
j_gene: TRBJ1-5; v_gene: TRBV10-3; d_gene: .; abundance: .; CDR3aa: CASGFDNQPQHF; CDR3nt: TGTGCCAGTGGGTTCGACAATCAGCCCCAGCATTTT
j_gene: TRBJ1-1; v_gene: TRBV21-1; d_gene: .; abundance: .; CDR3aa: CASSKDEAFF; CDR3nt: TGTGCCAGCAGCAAAGATGAAGCTTTCTTT
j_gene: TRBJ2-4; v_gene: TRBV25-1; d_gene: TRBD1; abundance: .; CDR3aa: CASSEGTGVKNIQYF; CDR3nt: TGTGCCAGCAGTGAGGGGACAGGGGTCAAAAACATTCAGTACTTC
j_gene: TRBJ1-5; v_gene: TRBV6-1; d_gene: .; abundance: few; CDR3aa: CASRVTGGNQPQHF; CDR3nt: TGTGCCAGCCGAGTCACAGGTGGCAATCAGCCCCAGCATTTT
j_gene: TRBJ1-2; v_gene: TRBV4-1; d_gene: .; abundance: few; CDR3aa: CASSRDYGYTF; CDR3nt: TGCGCCAGCAGCCGTGACTATGGCTACACCTTC
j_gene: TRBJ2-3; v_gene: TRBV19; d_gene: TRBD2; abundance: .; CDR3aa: CASSDLRRGVLAGGGSDTQYF; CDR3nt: TGTGCCAGTAGTGACCTCAGGCGGGGGGTCCTAGCGGGAGGAGGGTCAGATACGCAGTATTTT
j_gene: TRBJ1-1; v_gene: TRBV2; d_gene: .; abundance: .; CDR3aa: CASSRQANTEAFF; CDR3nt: TGTGCCAGCAGTCGACAGGCGAACACTGAAGCTTTCTTT
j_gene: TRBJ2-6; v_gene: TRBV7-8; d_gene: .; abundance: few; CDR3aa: CASSLVAGAGSSPGANVLTF; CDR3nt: TGTGCCAGCAGCTTAGTGGCGGGGGCAGGGAGTAGCCCTGGGGCCAACGTCCTGACTTTC
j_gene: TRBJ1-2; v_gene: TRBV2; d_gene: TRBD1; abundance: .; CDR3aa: CASSRQGGYGYTF; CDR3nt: TGTGCCAGCAGTCGACAGGGGGGCTATGGCTACACCTTC